One and the same sample provided the 24 T cell receptor beta chains below, sequenced in a study of T cells in Graves' hyperthyroidism and ophthalmopathy. TCR beta CDR3 regions were amplified from RNA. HTBI primers were the set used in a first-round RT-PCR of the TCR CDR3. TCRdb reprocessed the multiplex PCR reads via MiXCR and lists one record per CDR3 protein. The table records about 480,000 distinct CDR3 sequences, under 15% of them present only once. Sequencing input: blood. The receptors originated from a woman aged 18-35 years with Graves' hyperthyroidism.

This clonotype was found many times. J is TRBJ1-1 and V is TRBV6-1; D gene ambiguous. The CDR3 extends over 14 amino acids. Trimming cost V 4 bases and J 0 bases, with 9 bases left between them. In germline, CDR1 is MNHNS, CDR2 SASEGT. The CDR3 region has the DNA TGTGCCAGCAGTGGCCCTCAATTGAACACTGAAGCTTTCTTT. Translated: CASSGPQLNTEAFF.

This clonotype was recorded at least ten times. The chain is built from TRBV6-6 and TRBJ2-7; D is possibly TRBD1 or TRBD2 (5 bases each). CDR3 size: 16 residues. Germline values: CDR1 MNHNY, CDR2 SVGAGI (reference sequence). The V end was cut by 2 bases, the J end by 1 base, with 15 bases between. The CDR3 spells CASSYNSGTLSYEQYF. The CDR3 DNA is TGTGCCAGCAGTTACAATTCCGGGACCCTATCCTACGAGCAGTACTTC.

This clonotype was detected many times. This rearrangement joins TRBV25-1 to TRBJ1-1, with D possibly being TRBD1 (5 bases). V lost 2 bases and J 4 bases, leaving 14 bases between the germline ends. Germline V gene sequence: CDR1 MGHDK, CDR2 SYGVNS. The CDR3 runs 15 residues. The CDR3 sequence: CASSERAGSSTEAFF. DNA for the CDR3: TGTGCCAGCAGTGAAAGGGCAGGGAGTAGCACTGAAGCTTTCTTT.

There are many counts of this clonotype. The gene calls are TRBV28 and TRBJ2-5; D tentatively reads TRBD1 or TRBD2 (5 bases each). With 3 bases removed from V and 0 bases from J, the gap between germline ends came to 11 bases. The CDR3 loop spans 15 amino acids. Looked up from germline, CDR1 is MDHEN and CDR2 is SYDVKM. The CDR3 bases are TGTGCCAGCAGTTTCGGGACCTCAAACCAAGAGACCCAGTACTTC. The encoded protein is CASSFGTSNQETQYF.

The CDR3 reads CASSQVRGQGEKLFF. In DNA, the CDR3 is TGTGCCAGCAGCCAAGTCCGGGGGCAAGGCGAAAAACTGTTTTTT. V and J are TRBV3-1 and TRBJ1-4; D may be TRBD1 (6 bases). This CDR3 is 15 amino acids long. CDR1 and CDR2 (germline): LGHDT, YNNKEL (reference sequence). Deletions cut 1 base from V and 8 bases from J, with 14 bases between.

The CDR3, as DNA: TGTGCCAGCAGCTCTCCTAGGGTCGGCTACACCTTC. Translated: CASSSPRVGYTF. The chain combines TRBV7-9 with TRBJ1-2; D unresolved. V gave up 4 bases and J gave up 8 bases, with 11 bases separating them. The CDR3 totals 12 residues. Germline V gene data show CDR1 as SEHNR and CDR2 as FQNEAQ (reference sequence).

Many counts were recorded for this clonotype. The chain employs TRBV11-2 and TRBJ2-5, with TRBD1 identical over 7 bases. The CDR3 has 15 amino acids. Germline values: CDR1 SGHAT, CDR2 FQNNGV. The V gene end was trimmed by 5 bases and the J gene end by 5 bases; junction bases not matched to a gene: 11. Here the CDR3 reads CASSPTGPMGETQYF. The DNA of the CDR3 is TGTGCCAGCAGCCCGACAGGGCCGATGGGGGAGACCCAGTACTTC.

This clonotype was counted many times. This sequence joins TRBV24-1 and TRBJ1-2; 8 bases align to TRBD1. Trimming at V came to 4 bases and at J to 2 bases, leaving 11 bases not matched to a gene. In germline, CDR1 is KGHDR, CDR2 SFDVKD. CDR3 length: 17 amino acids. Here the CDR3 DNA reads TGTGCCACCAGTGAACTCGACCCTCGGACAGGGAACTATGGCTACACCTTC. Translating gives CATSELDPRTGNYGYTF.

This clonotype was seen repeatedly, ten times or more. The CDR3: CASSLGWGGRTYEQYF. For the CDR3, the DNA is TGTGCCAGCAGCTTGGGTTGGGGCGGGAGAACGTACGAGCAGTACTTC. The chain has TRBV13 and TRBJ2-7; 7 nucleotides align to TRBD2. The CDR3 covers 16 residues. The junction had 12 bases not matched to a gene; V was cut back by 3 bases and J by 4 bases. Germline V lookup: CDR1 PRHDT, CDR2 FYEKMQ (reference sequence).

This clonotype has ten or more counts. The J gene is TRBJ2-2, the V gene TRBV27; tentatively, D is TRBD1 or TRBD2 (5 bases each). Germline lookup yields CDR1 MNHEY and CDR2 SMNVEV (reference sequence). V lost 4 bases to trimming and J lost 5 bases, with 11 bases between them. The CDR3 has 14 residues. The CDR3 region is CASSWDLRTGELFF. CDR3 in DNA: TGTGCCAGCAGTTGGGACCTCCGGACCGGGGAGCTGTTTTTT.

About this clonotype itself: Just one base apart from a much larger clone, this may be a read error. DNA for the CDR3: TGTGCCAGCAGCCAAGATCCGTATACGCAGTATTTT. Translated, it gives CASSQDPYTQYF. This sequence joins TRBV3-1 and TRBJ2-3, with no clear D. The CDR3 contains 12 residues. Trimming cost V 0 bases and J 7 bases, with 5 bases left between them. CDR1 is LGHDT, CDR2 YNNKEL, per germline (reference sequence).

This clonotype has only a few counts. J is TRBJ2-3 and V is TRBV7-9, with a weak D call TRBD2 (5 bases). CDR1 is SEHNR and CDR2 is FQNEAQ in the germline V gene (reference sequence). The ends were cut back, 3 bases at V and 6 bases at J, with 10 bases in the middle. CDR3 length: 13 residues. The CDR3 DNA follows: TGTGCCAGCAGCTTGAATGAGCGGGATACGCAGTATTTT. Translating gives CASSLNERDTQYF.

Concerning this clonotype itself: Its ends do not fully match the called genes, so a read error is possible. The chain couples TRBV6-9 to TRBJ2-2; the match to TRBD2 covers 12 bases. The CDR3 spans 16 residues. Germline V CDR1 and CDR2: MNHGY, SVAAGI. In nucleotides, the CDR3 is TGTGCCATCAGTTGGACTAGCGGGGTGAACACCGGGGAGCTGTTTTTT. It is translated as CAISWTSGVNTGELFF.

This clonotype was seen repeatedly, ten times or more. The chain employs TRBV12-5 and TRBJ2-5; TRBD1 matches 8 bases. V lost 4 bases and J lost 5; bases outside the gene matches: 6. The CDR3 length is 14 residues. The germline gives CDR1 LGHNT, CDR2 FRNRAP. DNA of the CDR3: TGTGCTAGTGGTTCCCAGGGGGCTTGGGAGACCCAGTACTTC. Its protein is CASGSQGAWETQYF.

This clonotype was detected ten times or more. V usage is TRBV12-3 or TRBV12-4 and J usage is TRBJ2-7; D may be TRBD2 (7 bases). Trimming removed 6 bases at V and 3 bases at J, with 21 bases between. There are 16 residues in the CDR3. CDR3 nucleotides: TGTGCCAGCAGCTCGACGGGGGGTGGGGGCGGCTACGAGCAGTACTTC. Its protein is CASSSTGGGGGYEQYF.

This clonotype was picked up a small number of times. This chain uses TRBV20-1 with TRBJ1-4; D ambiguous. The CDR3 extends over 13 amino acids. Looked up from germline, CDR1 is DFQATT and CDR2 is SNEGSKA (reference sequence). V lost 1 base and J 3 bases, leaving 6 bases between the germline ends. In DNA form, the CDR3 reads TGCAGTGCTAGAGTAGGCGCTAATGAAAAACTGTTTTTT. It encodes CSARVGANEKLFF.

This clonotype was seen ten or more times. CDR3 in DNA: TGTGCCAGCTTAGCGGGAGAAAAGGGGTCGGGGACCACCGGGGAGCTGTTTTTT. It is translated as CASLAGEKGSGTTGELFF. This rearrangement joins TRBV2 to TRBJ2-2; 9 bases are shared with TRBD2. Germline V CDR1 and CDR2: SNHLY, FYNNEI. This CDR3 has 18 amino acids. Trimming removed 8 bases from V and 4 bases from J; junction bases left unmatched: 17.

There are a few counts of this clonotype. The V and J genes are TRBV15 and TRBJ2-1; 12 positions match TRBD2. Germline CDR1 and CDR2: LNHNV and YYDKDF (reference sequence). After removal of 3 bases from V and 9 bases from J, the junction contained 3 bases not matched to a gene. The CDR3 consists of 14 residues. The CDR3 region is CATSRTSGSFEQFF. The CDR3 DNA sequence: TGTGCCACCAGCAGGACTAGCGGGAGTTTTGAGCAGTTCTTC.

This clonotype was observed at least ten times. CDR3 amino acids: CATSSVVVGEQFF. The CDR3 coding sequence is TGTGCCACCAGCAGCGTAGTGGTCGGTGAGCAGTTCTTC. The V and J genes are TRBV15 and TRBJ2-1; no clear D gene. The CDR3 is 13 amino acids. Germline V gene lookup returns CDR1 LNHNV and CDR2 YYDKDF (reference sequence). V was trimmed by 3 bases and J by 9 bases, leaving 12 bases between them. The full variable domain, completed using reference TRBV15 and TRBJ2-1, is DAMVIQNPRYQVTQFGKPVTLSCSQTLNHNVMYWYQQKSSQAPKLLFHYYDKDFNNEADTPDNFQSRRPNTSFCFLDIRSPGLGDTAMYLCATSSVVVGEQFFGPGTRLTVL.

Only a few counts were recorded for this clonotype. The chain is built from TRBV24-1 and TRBJ1-2; 7 nucleotides line up with TRBD1. This CDR3 comprises 15 residues. Trimming took 3 bases from V and 2 from J; bases not matched to a gene: 5. Germline V CDR1 and CDR2: KGHDR, SFDVKD. The CDR3 region is CATSDPRGINYGYTF. The CDR3, as DNA: TGTGCCACCAGTGATCCCAGGGGGATCAACTATGGCTACACCTTC.

A note on this clonotype: A read error may be the cause here, since a much bigger clone is one base away. The V gene is TRBV11-3, the J gene TRBJ2-1; the match to TRBD2 covers 12 bases. Germline V gene lookup returns CDR1 SGHNT and CDR2 YENEEA. The CDR3 consists of 15 residues. The CDR3 coding sequence is TGTGCCAGCAGCAGACGACTAGCGGGAGACAATGAGCGGTTCTTC. This gives the protein CASSRRLAGDNERFF.

The chain joins TRBV4-1 to TRBJ2-2; 11 bases map to TRBD2. The CDR3 runs to 20 residues. CDR1 MGHRA and CDR2 YSYEKL come from the germline V gene. After removal of 4 bases from V and 1 base from J, the junction contained 14 bases not matched to a gene. CDR3 coding DNA: TGCGCCAGCAGCCCCTGGGTTACTAGCGGGAGTGAGTGGAACACCGGGGAGCTGTTTTTT. Amino acid sequence: CASSPWVTSGSEWNTGELFF.

The V and J genes are TRBV10-3 and TRBJ2-7, with 11 bases matching TRBD2. The ends lost 4 bases at V and 6 bases at J; junction bases unmatched: 8. Germline values: CDR1 ENHRY, CDR2 SYGVKD. CDR3 length: 15 amino acids. The chain's CDR3 is CAISVELAGVGEQYF. CDR3 bases: TGTGCCATCAGTGTAGAACTAGCGGGAGTGGGCGAGCAGTACTTC.

V usage is TRBV19 and J usage is TRBJ1-1; TRBD1 might be the D (5 bases). Trimming stripped 2 bases from V and 1 base from J, with 11 bases between. Per germline, CDR1 LNHDA and CDR2 SQIVND (reference sequence). CDR3 length: 15 amino acids. The CDR3 DNA is TGTGCCAGTAGTATATCAGGGCAGGGGAACACTGAAGCTTTCTTT. Its protein product is CASSISGQGNTEAFF.